Listed here are 31 T cell receptor beta chains from one sample, sequenced in a study of shared clonotypes between healthy human individuals. Produced via immunoSEQ multiplex PCR; TCRdb's table is partial and in-frame only. The table includes over 850,000 clones, roughly 74% detected once. The sequenced sample consisted of memory CD4+ T cells from PBMCs. Subset: CD45RA-negative fraction. Receptors originate from a man between 18 and 29 years old in good health. Some clones in this sample may be carry-over from other donors' samples.

The CDR3 region is CASSIGDSTNYGYTF. CDR3 sequence (DNA): TGTGCCAGTAGTATAGGCGACAGCACTAACTATGGCTACACCTTC. The V call is TRBV19, the J call TRBJ1-2, with D perhaps matching TRBD1 (5 bases). The CDR3 extends over 15 amino acids. V dropped 1 base and J dropped 0 bases, with 9 bases sitting between them. CDR1 and CDR2 from the germline V gene are LNHDA and SQIVND (reference sequence).

The chain has TRBV4-1 and TRBJ2-3, with 9 positions matching TRBD2. CDR3 length: 18 residues. Trimming took 2 bases from V and 5 from J; bases not matched to a gene: 14. The V gene's germline CDR1 is MGHRA and CDR2 YSYEKL. This CDR3 reads CASSQTGFGREGRDTQYF. CDR3 bases: TGCGCCAGCAGCCAAACCGGTTTCGGGCGGGAGGGCCGAGATACGCAGTATTTT.

The chain has TRBV6-5 and TRBJ1-4, with D possibly TRBD1 on 5 matching bases. Germline values: CDR1 MNHEY, CDR2 SVGAGI. Trimming removed 0 bases at V and 5 bases at J, with 13 bases between. The CDR3 extends over 16 amino acids. CDR3 amino acids: CASSYSGGNSNEKLFF. In DNA, the CDR3 is TGTGCCAGCAGTTACTCGGGGGGGAACAGCAATGAAAAACTGTTTTTT.

This clone was found many times. The V gene is TRBV18, the J gene TRBJ2-7; D may match TRBD1 or TRBD2 (7 bases each). Deletions cut 3 bases from V and 4 bases from J, with 13 bases between. From germline, CDR1 is KGHSH and CDR2 LQKENI. This CDR3 is built from 14 residues. Here the CDR3 reads CASSPPGGVYEQYF. CDR3 in DNA: TGTGCCAGCTCACCCCCAGGGGGGGTATACGAGCAGTACTTC. The full variable domain, rest sourced from reference TRBV18 and TRBJ2-7, is NAGVMQNPRHLVRRRGQEARLRCSPMKGHSHVYWYRQLPEEGLKFMVYLQKENIIDESGMPKERFSAEFPKEGPSILRIQQVVRGDSAAYFCASSPPGGVYEQYFGPGTRLTVT.

The CDR3 is CASSARTGDGYTF. The CDR3 nucleotides read TGTGCCAGCAGCGCCCGGACAGGAGATGGCTACACCTTC. The V gene is TRBV7-2, the J gene TRBJ1-2, with TRBD1 matching over 7 bases. The germline CDR1 and CDR2 sequences are SGHTA and FQGNSA. Losses at the gene ends were 5 bases for V and 6 bases for J; bases not matched to a gene: 6. The CDR3 is made up of 13 amino acids. Variable domain in full (rest from reference TRBV7-2 and TRBJ1-2): GAGVSQSPSNKVTEKGKDVELRCDPISGHTALYWYRQSLGQGLEFLIYFQGNSAPDKSGLPSDRFSAERTGGSVSTLTIQRTQQEDSAVYLCASSARTGDGYTFGSGTRLTVV.

The V call is TRBV7-3, the J call TRBJ2-5; 7 bases align to TRBD1. Trimming removed 6 bases from V and 5 bases from J; junction bases left unmatched: 9. The germline V gene encodes CDR1 SGHTA and CDR2 FQGTGA. The CDR3 extends over 14 amino acids. The DNA of the CDR3 is TGTGCCAGCAGTCGCGAGGGGGCGTATGAGACCCAGTACTTC. Amino acid sequence: CASSREGAYETQYF. Complete variable domain (other parts from reference TRBV7-3 and TRBJ2-5): GAGVSQTPSNKVTEKGKYVELRCDPISGHTALYWYRQSLGQGPEFLIYFQGTGAADDSGLPNDRFFAVRPEGSVSTLKIQRTERGDSAVYLCASSREGAYETQYFGPGTRLLVL.

The chain recombines TRBV7-2 with TRBJ1-2, with TRBD1 matching over 9 bases. Germline V gives CDR1 SGHTA, CDR2 FQGNSA. V lost 5 bases, J lost 8 bases, and 6 bases stayed unmatched. The CDR3 extends over 13 amino acids. In DNA form, the CDR3 reads TGTGCCAGCAGCCCACAGGGGGCGGGCGGCTACACCTTC. The encoded protein is CASSPQGAGGYTF.

The chain carries TRBV7-2 and TRBJ2-2; 8 nucleotides agree with TRBD1. The length of the CDR3 is 15 residues. The V and J ends lost 4 bases and 6 bases, in that order; junction bases with no gene match: 7. The germline gives CDR1 SGHTA, CDR2 FQGNSA. CDR3 sequence reads: CASSSQGVGAGELFF. In DNA form, the CDR3 reads TGTGCCAGCAGCTCACAGGGGGTAGGGGCCGGGGAGCTGTTTTTT.

This clone was detected a few times. CDR3 protein: CAWSPGTGYQPQHF. CDR3 nucleotides: TGTGCCTGGAGTCCCGGGACAGGGTATCAGCCCCAGCATTTT. J is TRBJ1-5 and V is TRBV30, with 9 bases aligning to TRBD1. Germline V gene sequence: CDR1 GTSNPN, CDR2 SVGIG (reference sequence). The CDR3 has 14 amino acids. After removal of 2 bases from V and 5 bases from J, the junction contained 4 bases not matched to a gene.

The chain uses TRBV7-2 and TRBJ2-1; possibly TRBD1 or TRBD2 for D (5 bases each). Trimming pared 2 bases from V and 0 bases from J, leaving 11 bases between. Germline V gene sequence: CDR1 SGHTA, CDR2 FQGNSA. CDR3 length: 16 residues. Here the CDR3 reads CASSLPGRFSYNEQFF. Written as DNA, the CDR3 is TGTGCCAGCAGCTTACCGGGACGATTCTCCTACAATGAGCAGTTCTTC.

The chain carries TRBV28 and TRBJ1-1; TRBD1 matches at 7 bases. Germline trimming cut 6 bases from V and 6 bases from J; bases unmatched to any gene: 13. Germline lookup yields CDR1 MDHEN and CDR2 SYDVKM. The CDR3 loop spans 15 amino acids. The CDR3 bases are TGTGCCAGCAGCCCCCGACAGGGTTTCAACGCTGAAGCTTTCTTT. It is translated as CASSPRQGFNAEAFF.

The DNA for the CDR3 is TGTGCCAGCTCACCAAGCCTGTTCGACGAGCAGTACTTC. It is translated as CASSPSLFDEQYF. V gene TRBV18 combines with J gene TRBJ2-7; the D is unclear. This CDR3 has 13 residues. Germline values: CDR1 KGHSH, CDR2 LQKENI. The V end lost 2 bases, the J end lost 5 bases, and 10 bases lay between the germline ends.

The chain is built from TRBV29-1 and TRBJ2-7; perhaps D is TRBD1 or TRBD2 (5 bases each). Trimming took off 4 bases at V and 1 base at J, with 14 bases between the two ends. CDR1 SQVTM and CDR2 ANQGSEA come from the germline V gene. CDR3 length: 14 residues. CDR3 coding DNA: TGCAGCGTTGTCGTGTCGTGGGGGTCCTACGAGCAGTACTTC. It is translated as CSVVVSWGSYEQYF.

V gene TRBV28 combines with J gene TRBJ1-5; D is possibly TRBD1 (5 bases). The V gene's germline CDR1 is MDHEN and CDR2 SYDVKM. The ends were cut back, 5 bases at V and 2 bases at J, with 13 bases in the middle. CDR3 length: 15 amino acids. The CDR3 DNA follows: TGTGCCAGCAGTCCCGCTTCGGGGCGCAATCAGCCCCAGCATTTT. Translating gives CASSPASGRNQPQHF.

V gene TRBV7-9 combines with J gene TRBJ1-1; the D is unclear. Germline CDR1 reads SEHNR; CDR2 reads FQNEAQ (reference sequence). Trimming left V 7 bases short and J 3 bases short, with 15 bases between. The CDR3 sequence is 14 residues long. The DNA of the CDR3 is TGTGCCAGCACCCAAGGGTATCAGGACACTGAAGCTTTCTTT. Its protein is CASTQGYQDTEAFF.

The CDR3 DNA is TGTGCCAGCAGCCAAGATCGGGGACAGGTGCTATACGAGCAGTACTTC. Its translation is CASSQDRGQVLYEQYF. The rearrangement uses TRBV4-2 and TRBJ2-7, with 8 bases that match TRBD1. CDR1 and CDR2 (germline): LGHNA, YNFKEQ. The J segment lost 4 bases and the V segment lost 0 bases, leaving 8 bases of the junction unmatched. The CDR3 runs 16 residues.

This rearrangement joins TRBV5-1 to TRBJ2-7; the D gene is possibly TRBD2 (5 bases). The CDR3 totals 11 residues. V lost 4 bases, J lost 7 bases, and 9 bases lay in between. Per germline, CDR1 SGHRS and CDR2 YFSETQ. The CDR3 sequence is CASSTGGEQYF. The CDR3 DNA reads as TGCGCCAGCAGCACCGGAGGTGAGCAGTACTTC.

This chain connects TRBV20-1 to TRBJ2-1, with 8 bases lining up with TRBD1. Germline loops: CDR1 DFQATT, CDR2 SNEGSKA (reference sequence). The CDR3 runs 11 residues. The ends lost 5 bases at V and 8 bases at J; junction bases unmatched: 2. In DNA form, the CDR3 reads TGCAGTGCTGCGGACAGGGATGAGCAGTTCTTC. Protein product: CSAADRDEQFF.

As concerns this clone: The same CDR3 can be traced to other DNA sequences in this sample. V and J are TRBV30 and TRBJ1-5; D is possibly TRBD1 (5 bases). From germline, CDR1 is GTSNPN and CDR2 SVGIG (reference sequence). V was cut by 3 bases and J by 7 bases, with 13 bases left in between. The CDR3 consists of 13 residues. This chain's CDR3 is CAWSGGGGQPQHF. Written as DNA, the CDR3 is TGTGCCTGGAGCGGTGGGGGGGGACAGCCCCAGCATTTT. Using reference TRBV30 and TRBJ1-5 for the parts outside the CDR3, the full variable domain is SQTIHQWPATLVQPVGSPLSLECTVEGTSNPNLYWYRQAAGRGLQLLFYSVGIGQISSEVPQNLSASRPQDRQFILSSKKLLLSDSGFYLCAWSGGGGQPQHFGDGTRLSIL.

The chain links TRBV6-1 to TRBJ2-5; the D is unclear. Germline-derived CDR1 and CDR2 are MNHNS and SASEGT. This CDR3 contains 14 residues. The V end was cut by 2 bases, the J end by 1 base, with 8 bases between. The CDR3 bases are TGTGCCAGCAGTGAAATGACGGTCCAAGAGACCCAGTACTTC. This gives the protein CASSEMTVQETQYF.

This clone came up many times. This sequence joins TRBV2 and TRBJ2-2, with TRBD2 matching 13 bases. Germline CDR1 SNHLY, CDR2 FYNNEI. V shed 4 bases, J shed 7 bases, and the junction held 0 bases outside the gene matches. The length of the CDR3 is 14 residues. Here the CDR3 reads CASSGTSGGGELFF. The CDR3, as DNA: TGTGCCAGCAGTGGGACTAGCGGGGGCGGGGAGCTGTTTTTT. Full variable domain (rest looked up from reference TRBV2 and TRBJ2-2): EPEVTQTPSHQVTQMGQEVILRCVPISNHLYFYWYRQILGQKVEFLVSFYNNEISEKSEIFDDQFSVERPDGSNFTLKIRSTKLEDSAMYFCASSGTSGGGELFFGEGSRLTVL.

The CDR3 reads CAWTGLAIHEQFF. The CDR3 nucleotides read TGTGCCTGGACGGGACTAGCAATCCATGAGCAGTTCTTC. The rearrangement uses TRBV30 and TRBJ2-1, with 9 bases matching TRBD2. Germline CDR1 reads GTSNPN; CDR2 reads SVGIG (reference sequence). The CDR3 has 13 residues. After removal of 4 bases from V and 8 bases from J, the junction contained 6 bases not matched to a gene.

The chain couples TRBV23-1 to TRBJ1-5, with 11 bases fitting TRBD1. TRBV23-1 is annotated as an ORF whose role is uncertain. CDR3 length: 17 residues. V lost 0 bases and J lost 4; bases outside the gene matches: 5. In DNA form, the CDR3 reads TGCGCCAGCAGTCAATCGGGGGGACAGGGGGAAAATCAGCCCCAGCATTTT. It translates to CASSQSGGQGENQPQHF.

CDR3 sequence reads: CASSLNPVSSYNEQFF. DNA for the CDR3: TGTGCCAGCAGTTTAAATCCCGTCAGCTCCTACAATGAGCAGTTCTTC. V usage is TRBV28 and J usage is TRBJ2-1, with D unresolved. V was trimmed by 2 bases and J by 0 bases, leaving 11 bases between them. Germline V gives CDR1 MDHEN, CDR2 SYDVKM. This CDR3 contains 16 residues.

V is TRBV5-1 and J is TRBJ1-1, with D possibly being TRBD1 (5 bases). V was cut by 0 bases and J by 6 bases, with 15 bases left in between. This CDR3 has 15 residues. Germline V gives CDR1 SGHRS, CDR2 YFSETQ. CDR3 sequence reads: CASSLVGRGGSEAFF. The CDR3 DNA reads TGCGCCAGCAGCTTGGTGGGGCGGGGAGGCTCTGAAGCTTTCTTT.

V usage is TRBV6-5 and J usage is TRBJ1-2; 7 bases are a match to TRBD1. Germline V gene lookup returns CDR1 MNHEY and CDR2 SVGAGI. V lost 6 bases, J lost 6 bases, and 4 bases stayed unmatched. CDR3 length equals 12 residues. CDR3 DNA sequence: TGTGCCAGCAGCCCTACAGGGGATGGCTACACCTTC. The encoded protein is CASSPTGDGYTF.

The rearrangement uses TRBV7-6 and TRBJ2-1, with a possible D match to TRBD2 (5 bases). The germline V and J ends were trimmed by 5 bases and 4 bases, with 12 bases remaining between them. Germline values: CDR1 SGHVS, CDR2 FNYEAQ. The CDR3 is 14 residues long. The CDR3 sequence: CASSPSRVYNEQFF. CDR3 DNA sequence: TGTGCCAGCAGCCCGTCGCGGGTATACAATGAGCAGTTCTTC.

The rearrangement joins TRBV29-1 to TRBJ2-1, with 9 bases identical to TRBD1. The germline V gene encodes CDR1 SQVTM and CDR2 ANQGSEA. The CDR3 runs to 13 residues. V was clipped by 5 bases and J by 8 bases; unmatched bases: 7. CDR3 protein: CSVHGQGLYEQFF. CDR3 bases: TGCAGCGTTCACGGACAGGGGCTGTATGAGCAGTTCTTC.

This chain connects TRBV10-3 to TRBJ2-1; D may be TRBD2 (6 bases). The CDR3 totals 15 residues. CDR1 and CDR2 (germline): ENHRY, SYGVKD. Trimming stripped 8 bases from V and 0 bases from J, with 14 bases between. The chain's CDR3 is CAIQEAGSSYNEQFF. The DNA for the CDR3 is TGTGCCATCCAAGAAGCGGGTAGCTCCTACAATGAGCAGTTCTTC.

The J gene is TRBJ2-5, the V gene TRBV13; D not certain. The V and J ends lost 3 bases and 2 bases respectively, with 7 bases between them. This CDR3 spans 13 amino acids. Germline-derived CDR1 and CDR2 are PRHDT and FYEKMQ (reference sequence). CDR3 in DNA: TGTGCCAGCAGCTTTGTGGGTCAAGAGACCCAGTACTTC. This translates into CASSFVGQETQYF.

This rearrangement joins TRBV5-1 to TRBJ2-6; 8 bases are shared with TRBD1. J was trimmed by 0 bases and V by 10 bases; bases with no gene match: 9. The CDR3 spans 16 residues. The germline gives CDR1 SGHRS, CDR2 YFSETQ. CDR3 DNA sequence: TGCGCCTCCTCGGACAGGGTTCGCTCTGGGGCCAACGTCCTGACTTTC. Encoded protein: CASSDRVRSGANVLTF.